The rows below give T cell receptor beta chains drawn from one sample of a study of response to subunit inactivated influenza vaccine. MiXCR, run by TCRdb on the RT-PCR reads, gives a single entry per CDR3 protein. Among hundreds of thousands of distinct CDR3 sequences listed, 12% were seen once. Specimen: PBMCs from blood, collected on the day of vaccination. All receptors derive from a middle-aged man who received an inactivated influenza vaccine. Both conserved end residues are part of each CDR3. D genes are given only for firm matches. Not every row has a clone size; where given, it reads once, few, many or a size class.

d_gene | abundance | j_gene | v_gene | CDR3aa | CDR3nt
. | . | TRBJ2-7 | TRBV4-3 | CASSQGFSGQTYEQYF | TGCGCCAGCAGCCAAGGGTTCTCTGGCCAGACCTACGAGCAGTACTTC
TRBD2 | . | TRBJ2-1 | TRBV6-5 | CASSSLAGVAGNEQFF | TGTGCCAGCAGTTCACTAGCGGGGGTAGCAGGCAATGAGCAGTTCTTC
TRBD1 | . | TRBJ2-1 | TRBV20-1 | CSAAGTGRFDEQFF | TGCAGTGCGGCCGGGACAGGGCGATTTGATGAGCAGTTCTTC
TRBD2 | many | TRBJ2-1 | TRBV18 | CASSPASGSSYNEQFF | TGTGCCAGCTCACCAGCAAGCGGGAGCTCCTACAATGAGCAGTTCTTC
TRBD2 | many | TRBJ2-7 | TRBV10-3 | CAIGTSGIEQYF | TGTGCCATCGGGACTAGCGGGATCGAGCAGTACTTC
. | . | TRBJ2-7 | TRBV20-1 | CSASVLTYEQYF | TGCAGTGCTAGCGTACTAACCTACGAGCAGTACTTC
. | . | TRBJ1-5 | TRBV20-1 | CSAISFTRLGGSNQPQHF | TGCAGTGCTATTTCTTTCACCCGCTTAGGGGGTAGCAATCAGCCCCAGCATTTT
TRBD2 | . | TRBJ2-7 | TRBV3-1 | CASSSGTSSAYEQYF | TGTGCCAGCAGCTCCGGGACTAGCTCGGCCTACGAGCAGTACTTC
TRBD1 | many | TRBJ1-4 | TRBV11-2 | CASSPGTVEKLFF | TGTGCCAGCAGCCCAGGGACAGTTGAAAAACTGTTTTTT
TRBD2 | . | TRBJ2-7 | TRBV5-4 | CASSQGLAGSIYEQYF | TGTGCCAGCAGCCAGGGACTAGCGGGCAGCATCTACGAGCAGTACTTC
TRBD1 | . | TRBJ2-7 | TRBV10-3 | CAISPGTGGEQYF | TGTGCCATCAGTCCCGGGACAGGGGGCGAGCAGTACTTC
. | . | TRBJ2-3 | TRBV15 | CATSRDRGGGNTQYF | TGTGCCACCAGCAGGGACCGGGGTGGTGGAAATACGCAGTATTTT
TRBD1 | few | TRBJ1-5 | TRBV15 | CATSSWTGSNQPQHF | TGTGCCACCAGCAGCTGGACAGGGTCCAATCAGCCCCAGCATTTT
. | . | TRBJ2-7 | TRBV7-9 | CASSGRTKSSYEQYF | TGTGCCAGCAGCGGACGGACTAAGAGCTCCTACGAGCAGTACTTC
. | few | TRBJ2-7 | TRBV5-1 | CASSPLAGGPFHEQYF | TGCGCCAGCAGCCCCCTAGCCGGGGGGCCTTTCCACGAGCAGTACTTC
. | few | TRBJ2-7 | TRBV7-2 | CASSHPPGEQYF | TGTGCCAGCAGCCACCCCCCGGGCGAGCAGTACTTC